The T cell receptor beta chain described here comes from a study of T-cell reconstitution after alpha-beta-depleted transplantation in children. Preparing the TCRbeta library involved the use of unique molecular identifiers. MiXCR was run by TCRdb on the PCR reads, yielding one entry per CDR3 protein. The sample includes 500,000 or so distinct CDR3 sequences, 30% to 35% seen only once; the top ten take under 3%. Germline V CDR1 and CDR2: DFQATT, SNEGSKA (reference sequence). The CDR3 contains 16 residues. The V end lost 3 bases, the J end lost 0 bases, and 17 bases lay between the germline ends. Only a few counts were recorded for this clonotype.

The clonotype originates from a human donor who donated a stem cell graft to a child with aplastic anemia. The source was PBMCs from the stem cell graft donor, collected from the stem cell graft. This sequence joins TRBV20-1 and TRBJ1-1, with D possibly being TRBD1 (5 bases). The DNA for the CDR3 is TGCAGTGCTAGGCAAAAAGGGGAGTGGGTGAACACTGAAGCTTTCTTT. This gives the protein CSARQKGEWVNTEAFF.